Listed below are T cell receptor beta chains from one sample, sequenced in a study of identical twins. In TCRdb, the 5' RACE reads were re-called with MiXCR into one record per CDR3 protein. The sample includes around 250,000 distinct CDR3 sequences, approximately 7.1% seen only once; the top ten take roughly 14%. This same sample was also part of a study on T cells expressing NK-cell markers.

The sequenced sample consisted of CD8+ T cells sorted from blood. All receptors derive from a young woman in good health. The CDR3 runs from the conserved cysteine through the conserved F or W.

j_gene | v_gene | CDR3aa
TRBJ2-5 | TRBV27 | CASSLLDGEETQYF
TRBJ2-1 | TRBV29-1 | CSVGGQLYNEQFF
TRBJ1-1 | TRBV7-9 | CASSFFSGMNTEAFF
TRBJ2-7 | TRBV6-1 | CACGGTSSYEQYF
TRBJ1-1 | TRBV29-1 | CSVGKGQGGPEAFF
TRBJ1-2 | TRBV27 | CASAYRANYGYTF
TRBJ1-2 | TRBV6-2/TRBV6-3 | CASSYVQQTGYGYTF
TRBJ1-4 | TRBV20-1 | CSAIAGATNEKLFF
TRBJ2-7 | TRBV6-1 | CASRGQGQYF
TRBJ1-4 | TRBV7-8 | CASSGNRASNEKLFF
TRBJ1-2 | TRBV28 | CASSLYPANWGYTF
TRBJ2-1 | TRBV6-4 | CASSAGGGGENEQFF
TRBJ2-2 | TRBV12-3/TRBV12-4 | CASSYTVGDLFF
TRBJ2-2 | TRBV29-1 | CSVDGEGNTGELFF
TRBJ1-1 | TRBV27 | CASSTGTEAFF
TRBJ1-1 | TRBV4-3 | CASSLTYLGMNTEAFF
TRBJ2-1 | TRBV18 | CASSHPGTYNEQFF
TRBJ2-1 | TRBV9 | CASSRGGDNEQFF
TRBJ2-1 | TRBV5-1 | CASSSAGPYNEQFF
TRBJ2-7 | TRBV5-6 | CASSLGLGQGIYEQYF
TRBJ2-3 | TRBV7-2 | CASSSGLAAYTDTQYF